This T cell receptor beta chain was captured by sequencing in a study of T-cell memory formation after mild COVID-19 (dated by TCRdb to 2020 to 2023). General notes on the study: TCR sequence clusters from the two donors were found to be largely donor specific. Two young, previously healthy adult volunteers made up the cohort, one male and one female. In a couple of donors, T-cell clones that expanded and contracted after mild COVID-19 were tracked by sequencing TCRalpha and TCRbeta repertoires over time.

Study-wide conclusions, independent of this receptor: Some responding clones were detected in pre-infection memory, suggesting pre-existing cross-reactive memory T cells joined the SARS-CoV-2 response. Clones contracting from day 15 to 85 had balanced CD4/CD8 phenotypes, while a second wave expanding from day 15 to 37 was biased towards CD4+. The study covered only a couple of mild cases, and larger cohorts including severe cases with pre-infection samples were considered necessary. The second-wave clones that peaked on day 37 were not confirmed to be SARS-CoV-2 specific. Contracting CD4+ clones appeared mostly in the CM and EM memory subsets, whereas CD8+ clones were enriched in EMRA.

This clonotype was detected ten times or more. The antigen this receptor binds is unknown. Base qualities are not provided; no much larger clone lies one nucleotide away. Ficoll-Paque density gradient centrifugation was the method used to isolate PBMCs. Sequencing instrument: Illumina NovaSeq 6000. TCRalpha and TCRbeta cDNA libraries were constructed by 5'RACE with constant-segment primers, with sample barcodes and unique molecular identifiers being introduced. Trizol reagent was used to extract RNA from every sample. Libraries were amplified in two PCR steps, with a second sample barcode and Illumina TruSeq adapters added in the second step. Sequencing of the libraries was done on an Illumina NovaSeq, producing 2 x 150 bp paired-end reads. Under the source paper's analysis protocol: With migec v1.2.7, reads were demultiplexed and then collapsed into UMI-guided consensus sequences. Using mixcr v2.1.11, UMI consensuses were aligned to TRA and TRB V and J templates and then assembled into clonotypes. Clonotypes were classified as expanded or contracted when called significant by both edgeR and NoisET, with noise models trained on biological replicates. edgeR calls used a false discovery rate-adjusted p below 0.01 and a log2 fold-change threshold of 1. PCA with hierarchical clustering of max-normalized trajectories of the 1000 most abundant clonotypes was used as exploratory dynamics analysis. Each responding clone was given a CD4 or CD8 phenotype based on the CD4+ and CD8+ repertoires, which had been sequenced separately. The raw public reads went through TCRdb reprocessing: fastp at Q25, MiXCR clone calling, in-frame beta chains kept. Identical CDR3 protein sequences are pooled into one entry, listed with their most common genes and DNA. The V and J calls shown here were made by TCRdb, not taken from the authors' results. Recorded for this sample are roughly 13,000 distinct CDR3 sequences; more than 14% of them occurred a single time. The ten largest make up about 54% of the sample.

The sequence derives from a man younger than 35 who had mild COVID-19 (a few samples of this study predate the infection). The sample titles of this study are shuffled in the database, so cell type and time point are left out; the donor was told from shared clones. Sample: PBMCs or a T cell subset sorted from them (not recorded which).

The bases are TGTGCCAGCAGACCCATGACTGGAATAGCCAAAAACATTCAGTACTTC. The encoded protein is CASRPMTGIAKNIQYF. This chain is built from TRBV7-9 and TRBJ2-4; the D gene lacks a confident call. The germline V gene (reference sequence) provides CDR1 SEHNR and CDR2 FQNEAQ. The CDR3 numbers 16 residues from cysteine through phenylalanine. Only CDR3 DNA remains: 48 bases, in frame from the first base. V is pared back by 6 bases and J by 0 bases, with 15 bases lying between the germline termini.